This TCR beta chain was sequenced for a study of blood T cell repertoires in COVID-19. Study-wide background: COVID-19 samples from acute and convalescent phases originated in the United States, Italy and Spain. PBMCs, B-cell-depleted T cells, or T cells were the source of the cDNA or gDNA that made up the material.

Original analysis: Nucleated cell number was recorded as an estimate derived from reference gene primer amplification. Sequencing used immunoSEQ multiplex PCR; TCRdb keeps in-frame clones, though not all of them. Clone size and V and J calls were adopted from that table, with D and trimming inferred from the DNA. This sample has over 250,000 clones, with 75% to 90% found just once. This TCR was recovered from a woman aged 55-70 years with acute or convalescent COVID-19. Source material: peripheral blood.

CDR3 coding DNA: TGTGCCAGCAGCCAAACTAGCGGGATGAGCACAGATACGCAGTATTTT. Protein sequence: CASSQTSGMSTDTQYF. This chain uses TRBV3-1 (or the pseudogene TRBV3-2) with TRBJ2-3, with 10 nucleotides matching TRBD2. Germline V lookup: CDR1 LGHDT, CDR2 YNNKEL (reference sequence). The V and J ends lost 2 bases and 0 bases, in that order; junction bases with no gene match: 2. The CDR3 has 16 amino acids.